Listed here are 32 T cell receptor beta chains from one sample, sequenced in a study of OX40 agonist ivuxolimab in advanced cancers. The table came from immunoSEQ multiplex PCR; TCRdb's copy has only in-frame clones and leaves some out. The repertoire has approximately 100,000 clones, around 88% of them found once; the top ten carry around 0.52%. The material sequenced was CD4+ or CD8+ T cells sorted from blood, taken in a trial of the OX40 agonist ivuxolimab. Source of these receptors: an adult with an advanced solid tumor such as melanoma, head and neck, liver or kidney cancer.

This rearrangement joins TRBV5-4 to TRBJ2-5; either TRBD1 or TRBD2 may supply D (5 bases each). V lost 0 bases and J 2 bases, leaving 8 bases between the germline ends. The length of the CDR3 is 14 residues. Per the germline V gene, CDR1 is SGHNT and CDR2 is YYREEE (reference sequence). The CDR3 protein is CASSLGGPQETQYF. CDR3 DNA: TGTGCCAGCAGCTTGGGGGGACCGCAAGAGACCCAGTACTTC.

The chain employs TRBV18 and TRBJ2-1; the D gene is possibly TRBD1 (5 bases). Germline values: CDR1 KGHSH, CDR2 LQKENI. This CDR3 is 11 amino acids long. Trimming removed 5 bases from V and 13 bases from J, with 12 bases in between. The CDR3 reads CASSKGEEQFF. For the CDR3, the DNA is TGTGCCAGCTCAAAAGGGGAAGAACAGTTCTTC.

V and J are TRBV5-1 and TRBJ2-7; D is unresolved. V was cut by 2 bases and J by 1 base, with 7 bases left in between. In germline, CDR1 is SGHRS, CDR2 YFSETQ. CDR3 length: 13 amino acids. The CDR3 loop reads CASSFTASYEQYF. The CDR3 DNA is TGCGCCAGCAGCTTTACAGCTTCCTACGAGCAGTACTTC.

This clone has only one observation. The rearrangement joins TRBV28 to TRBJ1-1; unclear D gene. The CDR3 covers 11 residues. The V gene lost 8 bases and the J gene lost 10 bases, with 14 bases spanning the gap. Germline CDR1 reads MDHEN; CDR2 reads SYDVKM. DNA of the CDR3: TGTGCCAGCGACTCCCCAGGAGGAGCTTTCTTT. This translates into CASDSPGGAFF.

The chain combines TRBV11-3 with TRBJ2-2, with a tentative D call TRBD2 (6 bases). Germline V gives CDR1 SGHNT, CDR2 YENEEA. This CDR3 is built from 14 residues. The V and J ends lost 5 bases and 5 bases respectively, with 12 bases between them. This CDR3 is CASSASAGTGELFF. CDR3 nucleotide sequence: TGTGCCAGCAGCGCGTCGGCGGGGACCGGGGAGCTGTTTTTT.

The chain recombines TRBV5-1 with TRBJ1-2, with D hard to call. V was trimmed by 1 base and J by 2 bases, leaving 6 bases between them. The CDR3 runs 13 residues. Germline V gene sequence: CDR1 SGHRS, CDR2 YFSETQ. The CDR3 DNA reads as TGCGCCAGCAGCTTGATAGCAAACTATGGCTACACCTTC. Encoded protein: CASSLIANYGYTF.

This clone has only a few counts. This chain connects TRBV5-4 to TRBJ1-2, with 7 positions matching TRBD1. This CDR3 is 12 amino acids long. Germline values: CDR1 SGHNT, CDR2 YYREEE (reference sequence). The junction had 7 bases not matched to a gene; V was cut back by 4 bases and J by 10 bases. CDR3 bases: TGTGCCAGCAGCCGGGACAGCGTCATCTACACCTTC. Its translation is CASSRDSVIYTF.

This clone was detected a few times. The V call is TRBV5-1, the J call TRBJ1-1; 7 nucleotides line up with TRBD1. Germline V gene lookup returns CDR1 SGHRS and CDR2 YFSETQ. Losses at the gene ends were 2 bases for V and 3 bases for J; bases not matched to a gene: 10. This CDR3 is built from 16 residues. The CDR3 DNA is TGCGCCAGCAGCTTACAGGGGACGGCCGGTGACACTGAAGCTTTCTTT. Amino acids: CASSLQGTAGDTEAFF.

The V gene is TRBV7-2, the J gene TRBJ1-2, with D possibly TRBD1 on 5 matching bases. V lost 7 bases and J 0 bases, leaving 18 bases between the germline ends. The germline CDR1 and CDR2 sequences are SGHTA and FQGNSA. The CDR3 consists of 16 residues. The DNA of the CDR3 is TGTGCCAGCAAAAATGGGGGGGATTTATCTAACTATGGCTACACCTTC. This encodes CASKNGGDLSNYGYTF.

The CDR3, as DNA: TGTGCCAGCAGTACAATAGTGGGGGGAATATCTGAGCAGTTCTTC. Protein product: CASSTIVGGISEQFF. The gene calls are TRBV6-1 and TRBJ2-1, with D possibly being TRBD2 (6 bases). CDR3 size: 15 residues. Trimming took 5 bases from V and 9 from J, leaving 20 bases between them. Germline V lookup: CDR1 MNHNS, CDR2 SASEGT.

This chain links TRBV27 with TRBJ1-4, with 9 bases that match TRBD1. The V gene's germline CDR1 is MNHEY and CDR2 SMNVEV (reference sequence). The CDR3 has 15 amino acids. Germline trimming cut 5 bases from V and 3 bases from J; bases unmatched to any gene: 4. CDR3 region: CASSKQGAANEKLFF. CDR3 sequence (DNA): TGTGCCAGCAGTAAACAGGGGGCGGCTAATGAAAAACTGTTTTTT. Using reference TRBV27 and TRBJ1-4 for the parts outside the CDR3, the full variable domain is EAQVTQNPRYLITVTGKKLTVTCSQNMNHEYMSWYRQDPGLGLRQIYYSMNVEVTDKGDVPEGYKVSRKEKRNFPLILESPSPNQTSLYFCASSKQGAANEKLFFGSGTQLSVL.

The V and J genes are TRBV10-3 and TRBJ2-5, with a weak D call TRBD1 (5 bases). Germline V gene sequence: CDR1 ENHRY, CDR2 SYGVKD. The V gene lost 0 bases and the J gene lost 0 bases, with 11 bases spanning the gap. The CDR3 is 16 residues long. The CDR3 protein is CAISESGHTYQETQYF. The CDR3 coding sequence is TGTGCCATCAGTGAGTCAGGACACACGTACCAAGAGACCCAGTACTTC.

The V gene is TRBV6-5, the J gene TRBJ1-2; D possibly corresponds to TRBD1 (6 bases). The CDR3 spans 15 residues. Germline V gives CDR1 MNHEY, CDR2 SVGAGI. V lost 6 bases, J lost 3 bases, and 17 bases lay in between. The CDR3 DNA reads as TGTGCCAGCAGGAAAGTACAGGGTGCAGACTATGGCTACACCTTC. It specifies CASRKVQGADYGYTF.

V usage is TRBV10-3 and J usage is TRBJ2-7; D gene unclear. Germline V gene lookup returns CDR1 ENHRY and CDR2 SYGVKD. V was cut by 3 bases and J by 2 bases, with 20 bases left in between. The CDR3 spans 17 residues. CDR3 DNA sequence: TGTGCCATCAGTGACGTTGCTCAGGTTGGGGTACCCTACGAGCAGTACTTC. It encodes CAISDVAQVGVPYEQYF.

The rearrangement joins TRBV21-1 to TRBJ2-7; the table's D call of TRBD1 was not tested on the DNA. TRBV21-1 is reported as a pseudogene. CDR3 length: 16 amino acids. As DNA, the CDR3 is TGTGCCAGCAGCAAGGGGTGGGGGACAGGTTTCCACGAGCAGTACTTC. It encodes CASSKGWGTGFHEQYF.

V usage is TRBV5-1 and J usage is TRBJ1-2; no clear D. The V gene's germline CDR1 is SGHRS and CDR2 YFSETQ. The CDR3 length is 16 residues. V was pared by 6 bases and J by 7 bases, with 25 bases between. The CDR3 DNA follows: TGCGCCAGCACCCGATTGATTGGTGTGACGAACGGTGGCTACACCTTC. Protein: CASTRLIGVTNGGYTF.

The chain combines TRBV18 with TRBJ1-1, with D perhaps TRBD1 (5 bases). Trimming took 3 bases from V and 3 from J, leaving 11 bases between them. Germline V gene data show CDR1 as KGHSH and CDR2 as LQKENI. The CDR3 is 14 residues long. CDR3 DNA: TGTGCCAGCTCACCTGGGGGTCGGGACACTGAAGCTTTCTTT. This gives the protein CASSPGGRDTEAFF. Complete variable domain (other parts from reference TRBV18 and TRBJ1-1): NAGVMQNPRHLVRRRGQEARLRCSPMKGHSHVYWYRQLPEEGLKFMVYLQKENIIDESGMPKERFSAEFPKEGPSILRIQQVVRGDSAAYFCASSPGGRDTEAFFGQGTRLTVV.

Comments on this clone: The sample carries other DNA sequences with the same CDR3. The CDR3 region is CASRSDGYNEQFF. DNA of the CDR3: TGTGCCAGCAGATCGGACGGGTACAATGAGCAGTTCTTC. The chain links TRBV28 to TRBJ2-1; the D is unclear. The CDR3 spans 13 residues. Per germline, CDR1 MDHEN and CDR2 SYDVKM. Trimming stripped 6 bases from V and 4 bases from J, with 10 bases between.

This clone showed up just a few times. The chain carries TRBV10-3 and TRBJ1-1; D is unresolved. Trimming pared 7 bases from V and 0 bases from J, leaving 9 bases between. Germline V gene lookup returns CDR1 ENHRY and CDR2 SYGVKD. The CDR3 sequence is 13 residues long. CDR3 loop: CAITSELNTEAFF. The CDR3 DNA reads TGTGCCATCACTTCAGAGCTGAACACTGAAGCTTTCTTT.

The V call is TRBV14, the J call TRBJ1-5; D is perhaps TRBD1 (6 bases). Germline CDR1 is SGHDN and CDR2 is FVKESK. The CDR3 contains 13 residues. V was pared by 3 bases and J by 5 bases, with 8 bases between. CDR3 protein: CASSQNRDQPQHF. The DNA for the CDR3 is TGTGCCAGCAGCCAGAACAGGGATCAGCCCCAGCATTTT.

This chain's CDR3 is CASYRLAGGYGEQFF. In DNA, the CDR3 is TGTGCCAGCTACCGACTGGCGGGGGGGTACGGCGAGCAGTTCTTC. This chain uses TRBV7-2 with TRBJ2-1, with TRBD2 matching over 9 bases. Losses at the gene ends were 8 bases for V and 10 bases for J; bases not matched to a gene: 15. In germline, CDR1 is SGHTA, CDR2 FQGNSA. There are 15 residues in the CDR3.

The chain employs TRBV18 and TRBJ1-6, with 8 bases fitting TRBD1. The V and J ends lost 2 bases and 6 bases, in that order; junction bases with no gene match: 3. The V gene's germline CDR1 is KGHSH and CDR2 LQKENI. The CDR3 is 15 amino acids. CDR3 bases: TGTGCCAGCTCACCAGAAGGACAGGGTAATTCACCCCTCCACTTT. This encodes CASSPEGQGNSPLHF.

In regard to this clone: This sample includes further DNA sequences coding for the same CDR3. The rearrangement uses TRBV19 and TRBJ1-5; D uncertain. CDR1 is LNHDA and CDR2 is SQIVND in the germline V gene (reference sequence). Trimming took 5 bases from V and 5 from J, leaving 7 bases between them. The CDR3 extends over 12 amino acids. The CDR3 loop is CASSPPDQPQHF. As DNA, the CDR3 is TGTGCCAGTAGTCCCCCGGATCAGCCCCAGCATTTT.

The chain uses TRBV7-2 and TRBJ1-2; 9 bases map to TRBD1. The J segment lost 8 bases and the V segment lost 1 base, leaving 8 bases of the junction unmatched. This CDR3 comprises 15 residues. The germline CDR1 and CDR2 sequences are SGHTA and FQGNSA. Written as DNA, the CDR3 is TGTGCCAGCAGCTTAGACAGGGGGCTGGCTGGAGGCTACACCTTC. Its translation: CASSLDRGLAGGYTF.

The chain joins TRBV5-4 to TRBJ2-1; a weak D match, TRBD2 (5 bases). The germline V and J ends were trimmed by 4 bases and 6 bases, with 8 bases remaining between them. The CDR3 covers 12 residues. In germline, CDR1 is SGHNT, CDR2 YYREEE (reference sequence). Here the CDR3 DNA reads TGTGCCAGCAGCCGGACTTTCAATGAGCAGTTCTTC. It encodes CASSRTFNEQFF.

The rearrangement links TRBV5-1 to TRBJ2-7, with D unclear. The V gene's germline CDR1 is SGHRS and CDR2 YFSETQ. The CDR3 contains 14 residues. Trimming left V 0 bases short and J 2 bases short, with 9 bases between. CDR3 coding DNA: TGCGCCAGCAGCTTGGTTGTAGGGCCCTACGAGCAGTACTTC. Amino acid sequence: CASSLVVGPYEQYF.

The V and J genes are TRBV5-1 and TRBJ1-2, with a tentative D call TRBD1 (6 bases). The CDR3 is made up of 15 amino acids. Looked up from germline, CDR1 is SGHRS and CDR2 is YFSETQ. Deletions cut 0 bases from V and 8 bases from J, with 17 bases between. CDR3 DNA: TGCGCCAGCAGCTTGGCCGCACAGGGATCGGGCGGCTACACCTTC. Translated: CASSLAAQGSGGYTF.

The chain has TRBV18 and TRBJ1-6, with no clear D. CDR1 KGHSH and CDR2 LQKENI come from the germline V gene. V lost 3 bases to trimming and J lost 5 bases, with 11 bases between them. The CDR3 runs to 15 residues. CDR3 in amino acids: CASSPIAGDNSPLHF. The CDR3 DNA reads TGTGCCAGCTCACCCATCGCCGGGGATAATTCACCCCTCCACTTT.

The chain links TRBV11-2 to TRBJ1-4, with 7 bases matching TRBD1. This CDR3 contains 16 residues. The germline CDR1 and CDR2 sequences are SGHAT and FQNNGV. V shed 8 bases and J 3 bases; nucleotides not matched to a gene: 12. DNA for the CDR3: TGTGCCAGCTCGAGGGCAGGGGGTCCGGCTAATGAAAAACTGTTTTTT. Protein: CASSRAGGPANEKLFF.

V is TRBV5-1 and J is TRBJ1-1; D is undetermined. CDR1 is SGHRS and CDR2 is YFSETQ in the germline V gene. Trimming shortened V by 2 bases and J by 0 bases, and 8 bases separated the two germline ends. This CDR3 is 14 amino acids long. The CDR3 sequence is CASSLRGLNTEAFF. For the CDR3, the DNA is TGCGCCAGCAGCTTACGGGGTTTGAACACTGAAGCTTTCTTT.

The V and J genes are TRBV11-3 and TRBJ1-6; D might be TRBD1 (5 bases). The V gene lost 2 bases and the J gene lost 7 bases, with 12 bases spanning the gap. This CDR3 has 15 residues. Germline CDR1 is SGHNT and CDR2 is YENEEA. In nucleotides, the CDR3 is TGTGCCAGCAGCTTATCGCAGGGAACGAATTCACCCCTCCACTTT. Amino acids: CASSLSQGTNSPLHF. The full variable domain, completed using reference TRBV11-3 and TRBJ1-6, is EAGVVQSPRYKIIEKKQPVAFWCNPISGHNTLYWYLQNLGQGPELLIRYENEEAVDDSQLPKDRFSAERLKGVDSTLKIQPAELGDSAVYLCASSLSQGTNSPLHFGNGTRLTVT.

This chain joins TRBV7-9 and TRBJ2-5; D is ambiguous. The CDR3 covers 12 residues. From germline, CDR1 is SEHNR and CDR2 FQNEAQ (reference sequence). The V end was cut by 11 bases, the J end by 5 bases, with 15 bases between. CDR3 amino acids: CAFRVPGETQYF. CDR3 nucleotide sequence: TGTGCCTTTAGGGTCCCTGGGGAGACCCAGTACTTC.